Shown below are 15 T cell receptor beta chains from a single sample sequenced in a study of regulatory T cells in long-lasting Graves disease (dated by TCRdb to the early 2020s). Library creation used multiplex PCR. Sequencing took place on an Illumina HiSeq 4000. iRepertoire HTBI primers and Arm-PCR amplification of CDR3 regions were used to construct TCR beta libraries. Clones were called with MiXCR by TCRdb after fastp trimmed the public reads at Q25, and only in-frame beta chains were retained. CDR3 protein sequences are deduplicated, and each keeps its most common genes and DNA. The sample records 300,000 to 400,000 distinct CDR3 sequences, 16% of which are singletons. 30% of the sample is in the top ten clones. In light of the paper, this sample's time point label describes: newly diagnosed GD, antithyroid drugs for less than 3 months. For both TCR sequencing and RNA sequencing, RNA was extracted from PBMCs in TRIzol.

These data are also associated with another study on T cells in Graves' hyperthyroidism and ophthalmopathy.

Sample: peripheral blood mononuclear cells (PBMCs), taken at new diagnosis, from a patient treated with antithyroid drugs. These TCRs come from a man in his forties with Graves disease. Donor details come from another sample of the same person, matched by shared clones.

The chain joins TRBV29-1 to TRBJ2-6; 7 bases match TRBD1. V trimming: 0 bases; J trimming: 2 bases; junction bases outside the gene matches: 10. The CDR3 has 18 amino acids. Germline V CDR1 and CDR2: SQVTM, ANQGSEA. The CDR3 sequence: CSVEDRQGAHPGANVLTF. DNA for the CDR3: TGCAGCGTTGAAGATCGACAGGGAGCCCATCCTGGGGCCAACGTCCTGACTTTC.

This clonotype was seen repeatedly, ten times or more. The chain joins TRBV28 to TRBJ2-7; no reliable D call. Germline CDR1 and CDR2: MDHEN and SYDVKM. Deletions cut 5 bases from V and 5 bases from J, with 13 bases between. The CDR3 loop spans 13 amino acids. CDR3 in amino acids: CASSPRFQHEQYF. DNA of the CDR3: TGTGCCAGCAGTCCCCGGTTCCAACACGAGCAGTACTTC.

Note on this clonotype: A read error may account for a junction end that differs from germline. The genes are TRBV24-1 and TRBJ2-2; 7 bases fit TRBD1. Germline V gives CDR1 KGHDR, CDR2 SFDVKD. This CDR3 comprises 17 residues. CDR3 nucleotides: TGTACCACCAGTGGTGCCCCGGGACAGCCATTCACCGGGGAGCTGTTTTTT. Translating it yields CTTSGAPGQPFTGELFF.

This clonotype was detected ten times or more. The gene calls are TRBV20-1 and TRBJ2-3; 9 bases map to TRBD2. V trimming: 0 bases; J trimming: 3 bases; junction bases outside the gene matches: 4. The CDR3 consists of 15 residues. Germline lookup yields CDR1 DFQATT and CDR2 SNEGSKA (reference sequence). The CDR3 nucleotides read TGCAGTGCTAGAGACCCTAGCGGGGTAACAGATACGCAGTATTTT. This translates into CSARDPSGVTDTQYF.

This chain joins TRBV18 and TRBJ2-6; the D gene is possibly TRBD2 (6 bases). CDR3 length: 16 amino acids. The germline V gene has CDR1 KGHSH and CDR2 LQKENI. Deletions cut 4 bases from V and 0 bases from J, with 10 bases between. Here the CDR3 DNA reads TGTGCCAGCTCACGGGACTCTTACTCTGGGGCCAACGTCCTGACTTTC. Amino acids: CASSRDSYSGANVLTF.

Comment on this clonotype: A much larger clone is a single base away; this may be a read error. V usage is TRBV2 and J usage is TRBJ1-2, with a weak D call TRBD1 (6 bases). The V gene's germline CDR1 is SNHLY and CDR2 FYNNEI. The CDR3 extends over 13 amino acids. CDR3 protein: CVSSAQGYYGYTF. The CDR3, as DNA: TGTGTCAGCAGTGCACAGGGATACTATGGCTACACCTTC.

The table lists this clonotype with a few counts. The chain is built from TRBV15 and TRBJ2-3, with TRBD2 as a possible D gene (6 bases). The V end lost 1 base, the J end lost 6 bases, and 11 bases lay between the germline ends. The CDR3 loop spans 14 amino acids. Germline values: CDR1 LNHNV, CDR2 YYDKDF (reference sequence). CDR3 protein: CATSRAGEVDTQYF. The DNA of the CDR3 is TGTGCCACCAGCAGAGCTGGGGAGGTCGATACGCAGTATTTT.

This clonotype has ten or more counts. CDR3 in DNA: TGTGCCAGCAGCTTAGCGGGACACTCAACAGACTACGAGCAGTACTTC. It codes for CASSLAGHSTDYEQYF. V and J are TRBV7-9 and TRBJ2-7; a possible D gene is TRBD1 (6 bases). V was trimmed by 0 bases and J by 3 bases, leaving 15 bases between them. The length of the CDR3 is 16 residues. Per the germline V gene, CDR1 is SEHNR and CDR2 is FQNEAQ (reference sequence).

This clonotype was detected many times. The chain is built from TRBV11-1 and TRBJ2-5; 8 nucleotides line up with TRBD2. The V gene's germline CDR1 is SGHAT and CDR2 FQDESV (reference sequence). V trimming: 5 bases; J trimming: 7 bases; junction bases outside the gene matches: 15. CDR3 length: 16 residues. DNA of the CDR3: TGTGCCAGCAGCCCCAGGGAGCAACTAGCGGCGGGGACCCAGTACTTC. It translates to CASSPREQLAAGTQYF.

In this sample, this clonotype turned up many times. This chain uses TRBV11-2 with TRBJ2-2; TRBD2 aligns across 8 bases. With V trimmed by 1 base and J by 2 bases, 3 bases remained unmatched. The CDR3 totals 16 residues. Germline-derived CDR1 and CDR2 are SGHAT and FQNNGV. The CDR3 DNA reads TGTGCCAGCAGCTTAGCAGGACTAGCTAACACCGGGGAGCTGTTTTTT. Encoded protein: CASSLAGLANTGELFF.

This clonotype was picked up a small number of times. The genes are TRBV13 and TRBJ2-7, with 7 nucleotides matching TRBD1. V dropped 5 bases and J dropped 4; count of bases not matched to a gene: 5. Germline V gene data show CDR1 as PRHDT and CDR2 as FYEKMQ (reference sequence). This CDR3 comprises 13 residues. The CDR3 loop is CASSKGTVYEQYF. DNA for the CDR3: TGTGCCAGCAGCAAAGGGACAGTTTACGAGCAGTACTTC.

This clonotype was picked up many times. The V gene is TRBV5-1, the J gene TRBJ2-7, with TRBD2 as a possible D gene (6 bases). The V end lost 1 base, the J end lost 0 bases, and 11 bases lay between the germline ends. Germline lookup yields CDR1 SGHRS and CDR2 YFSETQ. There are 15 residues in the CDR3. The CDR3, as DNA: TGCGCCAGCAGCTTGCCGGGACTTAGCTCCTACGAGCAGTACTTC. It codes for CASSLPGLSSYEQYF.

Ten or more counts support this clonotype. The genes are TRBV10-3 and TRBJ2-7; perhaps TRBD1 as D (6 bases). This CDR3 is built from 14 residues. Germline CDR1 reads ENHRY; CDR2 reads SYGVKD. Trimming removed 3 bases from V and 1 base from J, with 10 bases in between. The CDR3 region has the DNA TGTGCCATCAGTGACTTTACAGGGTCCTACGAGCAGTACTTC. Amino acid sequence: CAISDFTGSYEQYF.

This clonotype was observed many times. The CDR3 here is CASSQNTASETEAFF. The CDR3 DNA follows: TGTGCCAGCAGTCAAAATACAGCCAGCGAAACTGAAGCTTTCTTT. V gene TRBV27 combines with J gene TRBJ1-1, with D hard to call. Trimming stripped 5 bases from V and 5 bases from J, with 18 bases between. Germline V gives CDR1 MNHEY, CDR2 SMNVEV (reference sequence). The CDR3 sequence is 15 residues long.

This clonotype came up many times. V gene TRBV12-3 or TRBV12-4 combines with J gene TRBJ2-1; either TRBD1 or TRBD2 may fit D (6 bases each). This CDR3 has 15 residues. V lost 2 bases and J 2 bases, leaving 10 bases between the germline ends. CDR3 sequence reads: CASSLMGGPYNEQFF. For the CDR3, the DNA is TGTGCCAGCAGTTTAATGGGGGGCCCCTACAATGAGCAGTTCTTC.